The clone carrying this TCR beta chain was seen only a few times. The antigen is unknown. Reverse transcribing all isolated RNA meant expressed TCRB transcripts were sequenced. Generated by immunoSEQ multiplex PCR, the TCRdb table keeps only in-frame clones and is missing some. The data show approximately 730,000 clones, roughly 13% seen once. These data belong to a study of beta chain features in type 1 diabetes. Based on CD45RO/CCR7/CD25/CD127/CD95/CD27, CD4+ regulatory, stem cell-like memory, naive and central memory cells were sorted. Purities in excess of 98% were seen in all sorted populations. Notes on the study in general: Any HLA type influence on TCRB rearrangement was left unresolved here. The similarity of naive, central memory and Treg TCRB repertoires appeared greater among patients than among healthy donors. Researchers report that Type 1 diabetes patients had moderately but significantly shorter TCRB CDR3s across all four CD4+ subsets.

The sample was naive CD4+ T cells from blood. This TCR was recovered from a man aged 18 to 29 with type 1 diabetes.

DNA for the CDR3: TGCAGCACTGTTCGGCAGGAGGGGACTGAAGCTTTCTTT. Translating gives CSTVRQEGTEAFF. This rearrangement joins TRBV29-1 to TRBJ1-1, with D perhaps TRBD1 (5 bases). The V and J ends lost 8 bases and 5 bases respectively, with 18 bases between them. The CDR3 is 13 amino acids. Germline values: CDR1 SQVTM, CDR2 ANQGSEA.